This T cell receptor beta chain was retrieved from a study of shared clonotypes between healthy human individuals. The V gene end was trimmed by 10 bases and the J gene end by 5 bases; junction bases not matched to a gene: 17. The length of the CDR3 is 17 residues. CDR1 and CDR2 from the germline V gene are ENHRY and SYGVKD. Each replicate PCR on the sorted subsets used roughly 200 ng DNA (around 30,000 T cell genomes). Measured with immunoSEQ multiplex PCR; TCRdb has only the in-frame clones, and not every one. The table has millions of clones, roughly 92% seen once; the top ten hold about 0.13%. The V and J genes are TRBV10-3 and TRBJ2-2, with 9 nucleotides matching TRBD2. Material: naive CD4+ T cells sorted from blood. As to subset: CD45RA+ positively selected. The sequence was collected from a man between 18 and 29 years old in good health. The CDR3 DNA sequence: TGTGCCACCGCGGGGAGCGGGGGGTCCCTCGAGACCGGGGAGCTGTTTTTT. This gives the protein CATAGSGGSLETGELFF.